These 16 T cell receptor beta chains originate from one sample sequenced in a study of blood T cell repertoires in COVID-19 (dated by TCRdb to about 2020). Library preparation used the immunoSEQ multiplex PCR assay. TCRdb limited this immuneACCESS table to in-frame rearrangements with V and J called. A share of clones is missing; checked studies link under half to unresolved V genes, and the rest is unexplained. This sample is represented by 170,000 or so clones; about 88% of them were singletons. Of the sample, 0.55% to 0.6% is held by the ten largest clones. The sequencing input was peripheral blood. Every receptor here comes from a man aged 60 to 75 with COVID-19, enrolled during active disease.

The V gene is TRBV7-2, the J gene TRBJ2-1, with a weak D call TRBD2 (6 bases). Germline V gene sequence: CDR1 SGHTA, CDR2 FQGNSA. Trimming left V 1 base short and J 0 bases short, with 10 bases between. This CDR3 comprises 16 residues. In DNA, the CDR3 is TGTGCCAGCAGCTTAGGGCGGGGAAGCTCCTACAATGAGCAGTTCTTC. The encoded protein is CASSLGRGSSYNEQFF. Full variable domain (missing parts from reference TRBV7-2 and TRBJ2-1): GAGVSQSPSNKVTEKGKDVELRCDPISGHTALYWYRQSLGQGLEFLIYFQGNSAPDKSGLPSDRFSAERTGGSVSTLTIQRTQQEDSAVYLCASSLGRGSSYNEQFFGPGTRLTVL.

The chain couples TRBV14 to TRBJ2-7; 7 positions agree with TRBD1. Germline values: CDR1 SGHDN, CDR2 FVKESK. V trimming: 1 base; J trimming: 5 bases; junction bases outside the gene matches: 5. The CDR3 totals 14 residues. CDR3 coding DNA: TGTGCCAGCAGCCAAGCCGCGACAGGGAACGAGCAGTACTTC. Protein product: CASSQAATGNEQYF.

The rearrangement joins TRBV2 to TRBJ2-3; the match to TRBD2 covers 10 bases. From germline, CDR1 is SNHLY and CDR2 FYNNEI. With 5 bases clipped from V and 2 bases from J, the junction kept 7 bases outside the gene matches. The CDR3 has 16 residues. The CDR3 DNA reads TGTGCCAGCAGTTTCCCGACTAGCGGGTTCACAGATACGCAGTATTTT. Amino acids: CASSFPTSGFTDTQYF.

This clone was seen more than once but under ten times. CDR3 nucleotide sequence: TGTGCCAGCAGCCGGGACAGGCGGGGAGATACGCAGTATTTT. Translation: CASSRDRRGDTQYF. The chain joins TRBV5-6 to TRBJ2-3; TRBD1 agrees at 8 bases. The V gene end was trimmed by 4 bases and the J gene end by 5 bases; junction bases not matched to a gene: 6. The CDR3 extends over 14 amino acids. Looked up from germline, CDR1 is SGHDT and CDR2 is YYEEEE. The full variable domain, completed using reference TRBV5-6 and TRBJ2-3, is DAGVTQSPTHLIKTRGQQVTLRCSPKSGHDTVSWYQQALGQGPQFIFQYYEEEERQRGNFPDRFSGHQFPNYSSELNVNALLLGDSALYLCASSRDRRGDTQYFGPGTRLTVL.

In its sample, this clone was seen once. The chain recombines TRBV9 with TRBJ2-1; 9 bases fit TRBD2. The CDR3 sequence is 16 residues long. Germline V CDR1 and CDR2: SGDLS, YYNGEE. Losses at the gene ends were 2 bases for V and 6 bases for J; bases not matched to a gene: 9. The CDR3 region has the DNA TGTGCCAGCAGCGTCTGGGCAGCGGGAGGTATCAATGAGCAGTTCTTC. Protein sequence: CASSVWAAGGINEQFF. Full variable domain (outside the CDR3, taken from reference TRBV9 and TRBJ2-1): DSGVTQTPKHLITATGQRVTLRCSPRSGDLSVYWYQQSLDQGLQFLIQYYNGEERAKGNILERFSAQQFPDLHSELNLSSLELGDSALYFCASSVWAAGGINEQFFGPGTRLTVL.

CDR3 bases: TGTGCCAGCACCCTTAGCGGGGAGCAAGAGACCCAGTACTTC. The encoded protein is CASTLSGEQETQYF. The chain combines TRBV7-9 with TRBJ2-5; 8 bases match TRBD2. The CDR3 covers 14 residues. Germline values: CDR1 SEHNR, CDR2 FQNEAQ (reference sequence). J was trimmed by 2 bases and V by 7 bases; bases with no gene match: 6.

V gene TRBV10-1 combines with J gene TRBJ2-6; weak D call: TRBD2 (6 bases). Germline assignment: CDR1 WNHNN and CDR2 SYGVQD (reference sequence). The CDR3 covers 15 residues. Trimming cost V 3 bases and J 4 bases, with 10 bases left between them. The DNA of the CDR3 is TGCGCCAGCAGTGACGCCGGGAGAGGGGCCAACGTCCTGACTTTC. Protein: CASSDAGRGANVLTF.

The CDR3 here is CASSQDIYGYTF. CDR3 coding DNA: TGTGCCAGCAGTCAAGACATCTATGGCTACACCTTC. The chain couples TRBV2 to TRBJ1-2; D unclear. This CDR3 contains 12 residues. Trimming left V 5 bases short and J 4 bases short, with 8 bases between. Looked up from germline, CDR1 is SNHLY and CDR2 is FYNNEI.

The rearrangement links TRBV3-1 (or the pseudogene TRBV3-2) to TRBJ2-7; tentative D call: TRBD2 (5 bases). Germline CDR1 and CDR2: LGHDT and YNNKEL (reference sequence). The CDR3 consists of 15 residues. With 0 bases removed from V and 3 bases from J, the gap between germline ends came to 12 bases. The CDR3, as DNA: TGTGCCAGCAGCCAAGATCGCGGGCCGAACTACGAGCAGTACTTC. It codes for CASSQDRGPNYEQYF.

The J gene is TRBJ2-7, the V gene TRBV6-6; the D gene is possibly TRBD2 (5 bases). CDR3 length equals 14 residues. Germline V lookup: CDR1 MNHNY, CDR2 SVGAGI (reference sequence). Trimming shortened V by 0 bases and J by 5 bases, and 11 bases separated the two germline ends. CDR3 nucleotide sequence: TGTGCCAGCAGTTACTCGGGCCCGGGGAACGAGCAGTACTTC. This encodes CASSYSGPGNEQYF.

J is TRBJ2-7 and V is TRBV28, with a possible D match to TRBD2 (5 bases). V shed 7 bases and J shed 4 bases, with 20 bases lying between them. This CDR3 has 15 amino acids. Germline CDR1 MDHEN, CDR2 SYDVKM. The CDR3 reads CASNLQYPTGYEQYF. The CDR3 DNA follows: TGTGCCAGCAACCTCCAATACCCGACGGGGTACGAGCAGTACTTC.

V usage is TRBV11-1 and J usage is TRBJ2-3; the match to TRBD2 covers 8 bases. CDR3 length equals 16 residues. The trim removed 5 bases at V and 2 bases at J, leaving 9 bases unmatched. CDR1 is SGHAT, CDR2 FQDESV, per germline (reference sequence). The CDR3 region is CASSPRSGGPTDTQYF. In DNA form, the CDR3 reads TGTGCCAGCAGCCCGCGGAGCGGGGGTCCCACAGATACGCAGTATTTT.

The chain is built from TRBV2 and TRBJ2-1, with 7 bases aligning to TRBD2. Per germline, CDR1 SNHLY and CDR2 FYNNEI. The CDR3 runs 16 residues. V gave up 6 bases and J gave up 3 bases; unmatched junction bases: 11. CDR3 sequence: CASSAWEAGIYNEQFF. The DNA of the CDR3 is TGTGCCAGCAGCGCCTGGGAAGCGGGAATCTACAATGAGCAGTTCTTC.

The chain couples TRBV15 to TRBJ1-4; 9 bases fit TRBD1. The CDR3 runs to 15 residues. Per the germline V gene, CDR1 is LNHNV and CDR2 is YYDKDF (reference sequence). Losses at the gene ends were 5 bases for V and 5 bases for J; bases not matched to a gene: 6. The CDR3 sequence is CATSGDRAWNEKLFF. The CDR3 DNA reads TGTGCCACCAGCGGGGACAGGGCCTGGAATGAAAAACTGTTTTTT.

The rearrangement uses TRBV9 and TRBJ2-3; the D gene is possibly TRBD1 (5 bases). The CDR3 totals 16 residues. V lost 0 bases to trimming and J lost 2 bases, with 13 bases between them. Germline loops: CDR1 SGDLS, CDR2 YYNGEE. Here the CDR3 DNA reads TGTGCCAGCAGCGTAGGGGTTCAGGGCTACACAGATACGCAGTATTTT. Protein: CASSVGVQGYTDTQYF.

The J gene is TRBJ1-2, the V gene TRBV5-1; maybe TRBD1 (6 bases). Germline V CDR1 and CDR2: SGHRS, YFSETQ. Trimming cost V 4 bases and J 8 bases, with 15 bases left between them. The CDR3 sequence is 13 residues long. The CDR3 reads CASSNQQGDGYTF. DNA of the CDR3: TGCGCCAGCAGCAACCAACAGGGAGACGGCTACACCTTC.